Below are 31 T cell receptor beta chains sequenced from a single sample in a study of CD8+CD57+ T cells in acquired aplastic anemia. Genomic DNA was employed as the template in profiling TCR beta VDJ and CDR3. Each CDR3 protein gets one entry after TCRdb re-called the reads with MiXCR. The sample consists of some 45,000 distinct CDR3 sequences, 68% of them appearing once. Sequenced material: sorted CD4+, CD8+, or CD8+CD57+ T cells (not recorded which) from PBMCs. The receptors derive from a human donor in good health, serving as a control.

In its sample, this clonotype was seen once. The rearrangement joins TRBV4-3 to TRBJ1-5, with unresolved D. This CDR3 region has 13 residues. V lost 1 base, J lost 7 bases, and 8 bases lay in between. Germline V gene lookup returns CDR1 LGHNA and CDR2 YSLEER. The CDR3 sequence: CASSQGLGQPQHF. The DNA for the CDR3 is TGCGCCAGCAGCCAAGGTCTCGGACAGCCCCAGCATTTT.

V is TRBV25-1 and J is TRBJ2-3; D possibly corresponds to TRBD2 (6 bases). The CDR3 has 13 amino acids. The V end was cut by 7 bases, the J end by 9 bases, with 17 bases between. Per the germline V gene, CDR1 is MGHDK and CDR2 is SYGVNS. Written as DNA, the CDR3 is TGTGCCAGCAAAGCGGACTGGCGGGACACGCAGTATTTT. This encodes CASKADWRDTQYF.

The V call is TRBV7-8, the J call TRBJ2-1; D tentatively fits TRBD1 or TRBD2 (6 bases each). The CDR3 spans 16 residues. V was pared by 5 bases and J by 5 bases, with 19 bases between. Germline V gene sequence: CDR1 SGHVS, CDR2 FQNEAQ. In nucleotides, the CDR3 is TGTGCCAGCAGCACCCTGGGGTCGGGGGCGCACAATGAGCAGTTCTTC. Protein sequence: CASSTLGSGAHNEQFF.

This chain joins TRBV19 and TRBJ2-1, with unresolved D. This CDR3 is 13 amino acids long. The V gene's germline CDR1 is LNHDA and CDR2 SQIVND (reference sequence). The V and J ends lost 5 bases and 3 bases respectively, with 8 bases between them. The CDR3 region is CASSSQLYNEQFF. CDR3 DNA sequence: TGTGCCAGTAGTTCCCAACTCTACAATGAGCAGTTCTTC. Supplemented by reference TRBV19 and TRBJ2-1, the full variable domain reads DGGITQSPKYLFRKEGQNVTLSCEQNLNHDAMYWYRQDPGQGLRLIYYSQIVNDFQKGDIAEGYSVSREKKESFPLTVTSAQKNPTAFYLCASSSQLYNEQFFGPGTRLTVL.

V is TRBV7-7 and J is TRBJ1-1, with D unclear. With 1 base removed from V and 1 base from J, the gap between germline ends came to 13 bases. The CDR3 spans 16 residues. The germline gives CDR1 SSHAT, CDR2 FNYEAQ (reference sequence). CDR3 sequence: CASSLVAARENTEAFF. The CDR3 bases are TGTGCCAGCAGCTTAGTGGCAGCACGTGAGAACACTGAAGCTTTCTTT.

V and J are TRBV10-3 and TRBJ1-3, with 7 bases fitting TRBD1. Per germline, CDR1 ENHRY and CDR2 SYGVKD. CDR3 size: 16 residues. V dropped 0 bases and J dropped 4; count of bases not matched to a gene: 6. The CDR3 loop is CAISESGGQRGNTIYF. The CDR3, as DNA: TGTGCCATCAGTGAGTCGGGGGGACAGAGAGGAAACACCATATATTTT.

The chain couples TRBV20-1 to TRBJ2-7; TRBD1 matches at 7 bases. J lost 3 bases, V lost 4 bases, and 9 bases had no gene match. The length of the CDR3 is 14 residues. The germline CDR1 and CDR2 sequences are DFQATT and SNEGSKA (reference sequence). This CDR3 is CSATSGTDLYEQYF. CDR3 in DNA: TGCAGTGCTACATCCGGGACAGACCTCTACGAGCAGTACTTC.

V gene TRBV6-1 combines with J gene TRBJ1-4; TRBD1 aligns across 8 bases. V was pared by 6 bases and J by 7 bases, with 7 bases of the junction left unmatched. Germline values: CDR1 MNHNS, CDR2 SASEGT. CDR3 length: 14 amino acids. The CDR3 DNA follows: TGTGCCAGCAGCCGGACAGGGACGGCTGAAAAACTGTTTTTT. Protein sequence: CASSRTGTAEKLFF.

The chain uses TRBV7-3 and TRBJ1-2; 7 nucleotides match TRBD1. Germline CDR1 SGHTA, CDR2 FQGTGA. The J segment lost 8 bases and the V segment lost 9 bases, leaving 12 bases of the junction unmatched. This CDR3 is 13 amino acids long. DNA for the CDR3: TGTGCCAGTAGCCTACAACAGGGGAGCGGCTACACCTTC. It translates to CASSLQQGSGYTF. Drawing the rest from reference TRBV7-3 and TRBJ1-2, the complete variable domain is GAGVSQTPSNKVTEKGKYVELRCDPISGHTALYWYRQSLGQGPEFLIYFQGTGAADDSGLPNDRFFAVRPEGSVSTLKIQRTERGDSAVYLCASSLQQGSGYTFGSGTRLTVV.

The chain combines TRBV29-1 with TRBJ2-5; TRBD2 might be the D (5 bases). The CDR3 extends over 11 amino acids. Between the trimmed V and J ends, which lost 6 bases and 4 bases, there was a span of 9 bases. Germline V gene sequence: CDR1 SQVTM, CDR2 ANQGSEA. As DNA, the CDR3 is TGCAGCGTAGGACTTAGAGAGACCCAGTACTTC. It encodes CSVGLRETQYF.

V gene TRBV6-5 combines with J gene TRBJ2-2; 8 bases agree with TRBD2. CDR3 length equals 17 residues. CDR1 is MNHEY and CDR2 is SVGAGI in the germline V gene. The junction had 8 bases not matched to a gene; V was cut back by 0 bases and J by 5 bases. CDR3 in amino acids: CASSYSGSGVWTGELFF. CDR3 coding DNA: TGTGCCAGCAGTTACTCGGGTAGCGGGGTCTGGACCGGGGAGCTGTTTTTT.

This clonotype showed up many times. V is TRBV4-1 and J is TRBJ1-2, with no clear D. The CDR3 totals 18 residues. Trimming stripped 1 base from V and 6 bases from J, with 24 bases between. Germline CDR1 MGHRA, CDR2 YSYEKL. CDR3 sequence reads: CASSQGRRVSGFEDGYTF. In DNA, the CDR3 is TGCGCCAGCAGCCAAGGGCGAAGGGTATCCGGTTTTGAGGATGGCTACACCTTC.

CDR3 coding DNA: TGTGCCAGCAGCAAACAGGGTGGTGAGCTGTTTTTT. Translation gives CASSKQGGELFF. The V and J genes are TRBV7-6 and TRBJ2-2; D perhaps matches TRBD1 (6 bases). Trimming cost V 5 bases and J 11 bases, with 12 bases left between them. From germline, CDR1 is SGHVS and CDR2 FNYEAQ. CDR3 length: 12 amino acids.

The rearrangement uses TRBV6-5 and TRBJ2-1; TRBD1 agrees at 8 bases. The CDR3 is made up of 14 amino acids. Germline CDR1 and CDR2: MNHEY and SVGAGI. The junction had 11 bases not matched to a gene; V was cut back by 7 bases and J by 9 bases. CDR3 bases: TGTGCCAGCACTTCCGGACAGGGAGCAGGTGAGCAGTTCTTC. Translated, it gives CASTSGQGAGEQFF.

Only a few counts were recorded for this clonotype. Possible read error: a much larger clone is one base away. The CDR3 DNA is TGTGCCAGCGGTTTAATGGGATACGAGCAGTACTTC. Translation: CASGLMGYEQYF. The J gene is TRBJ2-7, the V gene TRBV28; D remains ambiguous. Per the germline V gene, CDR1 is MDHEN and CDR2 is SYDVKM. The CDR3 consists of 12 residues.

V usage is TRBV11-2 and J usage is TRBJ2-7, with no clear D. The CDR3 extends over 10 amino acids. Germline assignment: CDR1 SGHAT and CDR2 FQNNGV. Deletions cut 6 bases from V and 3 bases from J, with 3 bases between. The CDR3 region is CASSYYEQYF. For the CDR3, the DNA is TGTGCCAGCAGTTACTACGAGCAGTACTTC.

This clonotype was found many times. CDR3 loop: CASSLDRVDTQYF. The CDR3 nucleotides read TGTGCCAGCTCACTGGACAGGGTAGATACGCAGTATTTT. The J gene is TRBJ2-3, the V gene TRBV18; TRBD1 aligns across 8 bases. Trimming removed 4 bases from V and 5 bases from J; junction bases left unmatched: 2. The length of the CDR3 is 13 residues. Germline loops: CDR1 KGHSH, CDR2 LQKENI.

The CDR3: CASSFSGHEGGVDTQYF. The CDR3 region has the DNA TGTGCCAGCAGCTTTTCGGGTCATGAGGGAGGGGTAGATACGCAGTATTTT. V usage is TRBV11-2 and J usage is TRBJ2-3; 7 positions agree with TRBD2. The J segment lost 5 bases and the V segment lost 3 bases, leaving 14 bases of the junction unmatched. Germline V lookup: CDR1 SGHAT, CDR2 FQNNGV. The CDR3 runs 17 residues.

The rearrangement links TRBV2 to TRBJ2-1, with TRBD2 matching 7 bases. The J segment lost 8 bases and the V segment lost 4 bases, leaving 11 bases of the junction unmatched. Germline V CDR1 and CDR2: SNHLY, FYNNEI. The CDR3 contains 15 residues. CDR3 bases: TGTGCCAGCAGTGTTGGGGGAGGGCCTTTTGATGAGCAGTTCTTC. It specifies CASSVGGGPFDEQFF.

This clonotype qualifies as large. V and J are TRBV15 and TRBJ2-7; 11 nucleotides line up with TRBD2. Per germline, CDR1 LNHNV and CDR2 YYDKDF (reference sequence). The CDR3 consists of 15 residues. V lost 0 bases to trimming and J lost 3 bases; unmatched junction nucleotides: 1. CDR3: CATSRDTSGGYEQYF. The CDR3, as DNA: TGTGCCACCAGCAGAGATACTAGCGGGGGCTACGAGCAGTACTTC.

V is TRBV6-1 and J is TRBJ2-7; possibly TRBD2 for D (6 bases). Trimming took off 6 bases at V and 0 bases at J, with 15 bases between the two ends. Germline V gene lookup returns CDR1 MNHNS and CDR2 SASEGT. The CDR3 runs 15 residues. For the CDR3, the DNA is TGTGCCAGCAGCCTGGGACTCCGGAGCTCCTACGAGCAGTACGTC. This gives the protein CASSLGLRSSYEQYV.

V is TRBV19 and J is TRBJ2-1; 8 positions match TRBD2. Germline CDR1 and CDR2: LNHDA and SQIVND (reference sequence). The CDR3 runs to 13 residues. The trim removed 6 bases at V and 12 bases at J, leaving 10 bases unmatched. CDR3 residues: CASRWTSLPLQFF. In DNA, the CDR3 is TGTGCCAGTAGGTGGACTAGCCTACCTCTGCAGTTCTTC. The full variable domain, completed using reference TRBV19 and TRBJ2-1, is DGGITQSPKYLFRKEGQNVTLSCEQNLNHDAMYWYRQDPGQGLRLIYYSQIVNDFQKGDIAEGYSVSREKKESFPLTVTSAQKNPTAFYLCASRWTSLPLQFFGPGTRLTVL.

The chain links TRBV11-2 to TRBJ2-1; 7 positions match TRBD2. The ends lost 2 bases at V and 9 bases at J; junction bases unmatched: 13. This CDR3 has 16 residues. Per the germline V gene, CDR1 is SGHAT and CDR2 is FQNNGV. CDR3 region: CASSLPGRGAGSEQFF. For the CDR3, the DNA is TGTGCCAGCAGCTTACCCGGGAGAGGAGCGGGAAGTGAGCAGTTCTTC.

A single count supports this clonotype. This rearrangement joins TRBV15 to TRBJ1-6; 7 nucleotides line up with TRBD1. The CDR3 covers 14 residues. Losses at the gene ends were 0 bases for V and 7 bases for J; bases not matched to a gene: 0. Germline assignment: CDR1 LNHNV and CDR2 YYDKDF (reference sequence). Here the CDR3 DNA reads TGTGCCACCAGCAGAGAGGACAGGAATTCACCCCTCCACTTT. Translating it yields CATSREDRNSPLHF. The variable domain in full, with the rest retrieved from reference TRBV15 and TRBJ1-6, is DAMVIQNPRYQVTQFGKPVTLSCSQTLNHNVMYWYQQKSSQAPKLLFHYYDKDFNNEADTPDNFQSRRPNTSFCFLDIRSPGLGDTAMYLCATSREDRNSPLHFGNGTRLTVT.

Of note for this clonotype: Since a much larger clone is just one base distant, this may be a read error. The genes are TRBV3-1 and TRBJ2-7, with D maybe TRBD2 (6 bases). Trimming left V 4 bases short and J 1 base short, with 11 bases between. CDR1 LGHDT and CDR2 YNNKEL come from the germline V gene (reference sequence). The CDR3 length is 14 residues. CDR3 nucleotides: TGTGCCAGCAGCCCGTACGCGGGATCCTACGAGCAGTACTTC. This gives the protein CASSPYAGSYEQYF.

The CDR3 region is CASSVLETQYF. The DNA of the CDR3 is TGTGCCAGCAGTGTTCTAGAGACCCAGTACTTC. The chain employs TRBV25-1 and TRBJ2-5, with D hard to call. The CDR3 contains 11 residues. Per the germline V gene, CDR1 is MGHDK and CDR2 is SYGVNS. V was pared by 4 bases and J by 4 bases, with 4 bases between.

The chain couples TRBV4-2 to TRBJ2-5, with TRBD1 matching over 12 bases. Germline V gene data show CDR1 as LGHNA and CDR2 as YNFKEQ. CDR3 length: 14 amino acids. J was trimmed by 5 bases and V by 3 bases; bases with no gene match: 1. DNA of the CDR3: TGTGCCAGCAGCCAGGGACAGGGGGCCGAGACCCAGTACTTC. Translated: CASSQGQGAETQYF.

This clonotype was counted only a few times. The chain couples TRBV4-2 to TRBJ1-1; D might be TRBD1 (6 bases). Germline V gene lookup returns CDR1 LGHNA and CDR2 YNFKEQ. CDR3 size: 15 residues. V lost 4 bases to trimming and J lost 0 bases, with 12 bases between them. CDR3 sequence (DNA): TGTGCCAGCAGCCGATCCGGGACACTGAACACTGAAGCTTTCTTT. It is translated as CASSRSGTLNTEAFF.

This clonotype was detected ten times or more. The V gene is TRBV11-2, the J gene TRBJ1-5, with TRBD1 as a possible D gene (5 bases). This CDR3 contains 14 residues. Per germline, CDR1 SGHAT and CDR2 FQNNGV. Trimming left V 4 bases short and J 5 bases short, with 12 bases between. CDR3 sequence: CASSSGRSDQPQHF. The CDR3, as DNA: TGTGCCAGCAGCTCGGGACGGAGTGATCAGCCCCAGCATTTT.

This sequence joins TRBV19 and TRBJ1-5; D might be TRBD1 (6 bases). V dropped 5 bases and J dropped 2 bases, with 10 bases sitting between them. The germline V gene encodes CDR1 LNHDA and CDR2 SQIVND (reference sequence). The CDR3 runs 14 residues. The CDR3 DNA is TGTGCCAGTAGTTGGCCAGGGGGCAATCAGCCCCAGCATTTT. Protein sequence: CASSWPGGNQPQHF.

This clonotype appeared a few times. V gene TRBV29-1 combines with J gene TRBJ1-1; 7 bases align to TRBD1. The CDR3 contains 13 residues. Germline loops: CDR1 SQVTM, CDR2 ANQGSEA. The V segment lost 6 bases and the J segment 5 bases; nucleotides outside the gene matches: 9. CDR3 sequence reads: CSVDQGGATEAFF. CDR3 sequence (DNA): TGCAGCGTGGACCAGGGGGGGGCTACTGAAGCTTTCTTT.